The clone carrying this TCR beta chain was observed a few times. This record belongs to a study of beta chain features in type 1 diabetes. The single heparinised draw taken from each donor contained around 110 mL of blood on average. This CDR3 is built from 13 residues. With V trimmed by 0 bases and J by 4 bases, 1 base remained unmatched. Per germline, CDR1 SGHRS and CDR2 YFSETQ. Expressed TCRB transcripts got sequenced, as all isolated RNA was reverse transcribed. This table comes from immunoSEQ multiplex PCR, and its TCRdb copy is limited to in-frame clones, with some not included. This sample carries about 250,000 clones, around 14% of them seen once, and the ten largest clones take more than 0.025%.

The chain uses TRBV5-1 and TRBJ2-7; 7 bases align to TRBD2. Sequenced material: naive CD4+ T cells from blood. This clonotype was sampled from a woman in her 40s in good health. CDR3 nucleotide sequence: TGCGCCAGCAGCTTGGACGGGGGGTACGAGCAGTACTTC. Translation: CASSLDGGYEQYF.